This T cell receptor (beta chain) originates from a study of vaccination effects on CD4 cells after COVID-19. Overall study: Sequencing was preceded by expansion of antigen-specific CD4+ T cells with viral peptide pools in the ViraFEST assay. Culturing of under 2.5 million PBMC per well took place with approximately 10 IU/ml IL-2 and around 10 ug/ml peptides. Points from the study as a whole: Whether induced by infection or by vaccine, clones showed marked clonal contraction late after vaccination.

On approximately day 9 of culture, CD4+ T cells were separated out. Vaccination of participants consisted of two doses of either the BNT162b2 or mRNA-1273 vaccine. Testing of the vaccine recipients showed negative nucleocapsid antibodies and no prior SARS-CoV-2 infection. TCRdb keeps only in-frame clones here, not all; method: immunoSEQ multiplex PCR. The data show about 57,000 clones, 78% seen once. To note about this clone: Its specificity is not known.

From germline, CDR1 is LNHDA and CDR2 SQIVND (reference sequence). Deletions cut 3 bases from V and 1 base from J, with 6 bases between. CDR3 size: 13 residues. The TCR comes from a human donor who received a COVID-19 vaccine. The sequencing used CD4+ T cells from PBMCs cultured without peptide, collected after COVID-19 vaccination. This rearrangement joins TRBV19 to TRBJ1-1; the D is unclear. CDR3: CASSIGWNTEAFF. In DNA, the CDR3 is TGTGCCAGTAGTATTGGGTGGAACACTGAAGCTTTCTTT.